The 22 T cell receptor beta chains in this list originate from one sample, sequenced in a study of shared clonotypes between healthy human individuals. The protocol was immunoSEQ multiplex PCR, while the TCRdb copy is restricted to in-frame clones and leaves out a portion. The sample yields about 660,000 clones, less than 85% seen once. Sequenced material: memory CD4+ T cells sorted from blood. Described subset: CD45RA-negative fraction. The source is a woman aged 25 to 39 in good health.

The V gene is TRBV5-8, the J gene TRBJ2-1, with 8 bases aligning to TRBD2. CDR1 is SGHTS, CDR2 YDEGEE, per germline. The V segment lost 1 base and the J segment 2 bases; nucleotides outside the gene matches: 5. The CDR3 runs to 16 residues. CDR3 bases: TGTGCCAGCAGCTTGTACGCGGGAGGAACCTACAATGAGCAGTTCTTC. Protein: CASSLYAGGTYNEQFF. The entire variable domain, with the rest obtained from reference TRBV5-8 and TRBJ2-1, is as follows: EAGVTQSPTHLIKTRGQQATLRCSPISGHTSVYWYQQALGLGLQFLLWYDEGEERNRGNFPPRFSGRQFPNYSSELNVNALELEDSALYLCASSLYAGGTYNEQFFGPGTRLTVL.

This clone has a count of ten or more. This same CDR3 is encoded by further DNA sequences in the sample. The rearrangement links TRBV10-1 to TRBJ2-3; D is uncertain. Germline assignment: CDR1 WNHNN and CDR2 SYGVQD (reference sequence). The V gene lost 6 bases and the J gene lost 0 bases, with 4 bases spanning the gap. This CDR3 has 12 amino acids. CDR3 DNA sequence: TGCGCCAGCAGCTCTAGCACAGATACGCAGTATTTT. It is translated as CASSSSTDTQYF.

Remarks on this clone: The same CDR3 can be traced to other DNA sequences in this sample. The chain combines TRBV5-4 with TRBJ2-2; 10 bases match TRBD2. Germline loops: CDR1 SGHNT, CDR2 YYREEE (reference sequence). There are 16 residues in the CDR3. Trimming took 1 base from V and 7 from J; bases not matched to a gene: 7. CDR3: CASSLRLAGVGGELFF. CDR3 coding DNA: TGTGCCAGCAGCTTGCGGCTAGCGGGAGTGGGCGGGGAGCTGTTTTTT.

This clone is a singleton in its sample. The CDR3 loop is CATSPGTGVGDTQYF. The CDR3 region has the DNA TGTGCCACCAGCCCCGGGACAGGGGTCGGAGATACGCAGTATTTT. The gene calls are TRBV15 and TRBJ2-3, with 10 nucleotides matching TRBD1. The ends lost 5 bases at V and 5 bases at J; junction bases unmatched: 7. The CDR3 length is 15 residues. Germline CDR1 is LNHNV and CDR2 is YYDKDF (reference sequence).

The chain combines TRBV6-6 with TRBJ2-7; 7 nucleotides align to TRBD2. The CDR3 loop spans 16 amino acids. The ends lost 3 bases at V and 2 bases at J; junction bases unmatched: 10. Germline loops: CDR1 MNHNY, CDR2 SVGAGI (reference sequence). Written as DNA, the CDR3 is TGTGCCAGCAGTTATCATATAGCGGGCGCAACCTACGAGCAGTACTTC. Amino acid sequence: CASSYHIAGATYEQYF.

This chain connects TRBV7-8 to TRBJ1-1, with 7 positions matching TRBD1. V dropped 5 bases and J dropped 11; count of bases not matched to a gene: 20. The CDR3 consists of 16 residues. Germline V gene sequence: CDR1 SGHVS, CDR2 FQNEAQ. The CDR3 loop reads CASSEREARGRLLAFF. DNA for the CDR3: TGTGCCAGCAGCGAACGGGAGGCCAGGGGGAGATTACTGGCTTTCTTT.

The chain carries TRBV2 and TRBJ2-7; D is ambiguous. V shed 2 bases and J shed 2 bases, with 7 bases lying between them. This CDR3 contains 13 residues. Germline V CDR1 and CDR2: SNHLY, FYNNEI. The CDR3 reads CASSEFRAYEQYF. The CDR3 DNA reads TGTGCCAGCAGTGAATTCCGAGCCTACGAGCAGTACTTC.

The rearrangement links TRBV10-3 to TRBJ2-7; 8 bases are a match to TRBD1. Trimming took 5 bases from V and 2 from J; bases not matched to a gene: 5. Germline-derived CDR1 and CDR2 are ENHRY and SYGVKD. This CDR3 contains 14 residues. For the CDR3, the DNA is TGTGCCATCAGTCCAGGGGGCTCCCCCTACGAGCAGTACTTC. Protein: CAISPGGSPYEQYF.

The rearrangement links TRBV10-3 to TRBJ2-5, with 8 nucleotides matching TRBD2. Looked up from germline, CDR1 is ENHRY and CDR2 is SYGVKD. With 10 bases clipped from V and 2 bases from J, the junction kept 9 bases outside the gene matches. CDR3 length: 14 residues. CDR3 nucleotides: TGTGCCACCGGGGGGGGCGGGAAGCAAGAGACCCAGTACTTC. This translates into CATGGGGKQETQYF.

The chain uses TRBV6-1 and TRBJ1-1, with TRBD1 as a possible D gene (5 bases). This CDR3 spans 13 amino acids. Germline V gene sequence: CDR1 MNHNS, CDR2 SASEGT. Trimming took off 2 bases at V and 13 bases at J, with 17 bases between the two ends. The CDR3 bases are TGTGCCAGCAGTGAATATGGGACTCGATCTGTTTTCTTT. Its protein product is CASSEYGTRSVFF.

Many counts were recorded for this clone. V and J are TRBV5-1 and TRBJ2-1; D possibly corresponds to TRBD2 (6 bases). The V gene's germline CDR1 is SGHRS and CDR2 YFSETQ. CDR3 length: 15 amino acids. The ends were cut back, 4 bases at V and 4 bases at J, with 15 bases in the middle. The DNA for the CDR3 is TGCGCCAGCAGCCGGGACTCCCGTGGGTACAATGAGCAGTTCTTC. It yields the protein CASSRDSRGYNEQFF.

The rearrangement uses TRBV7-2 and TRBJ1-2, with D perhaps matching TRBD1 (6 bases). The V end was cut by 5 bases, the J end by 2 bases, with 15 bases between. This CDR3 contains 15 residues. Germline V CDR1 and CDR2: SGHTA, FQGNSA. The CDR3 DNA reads TGTGCCAGCAGCCCTGCGCCAGGGGTGAACTATGGCTACACCTTC. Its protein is CASSPAPGVNYGYTF.

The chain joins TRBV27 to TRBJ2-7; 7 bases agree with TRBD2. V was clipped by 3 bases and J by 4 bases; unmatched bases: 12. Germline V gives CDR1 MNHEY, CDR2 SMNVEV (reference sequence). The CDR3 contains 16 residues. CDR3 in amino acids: CASSFSGQRGSYEQYF. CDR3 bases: TGTGCCAGCAGTTTTTCGGGCCAGCGGGGTAGTTACGAGCAGTACTTC.

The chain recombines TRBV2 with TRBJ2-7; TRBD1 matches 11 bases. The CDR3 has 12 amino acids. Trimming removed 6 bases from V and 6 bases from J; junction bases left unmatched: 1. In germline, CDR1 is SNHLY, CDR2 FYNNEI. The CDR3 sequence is CASRDRGREQYF. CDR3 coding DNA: TGTGCCAGCAGGGACAGGGGGCGCGAGCAGTACTTC. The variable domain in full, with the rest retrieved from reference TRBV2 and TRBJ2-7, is EPEVTQTPSHQVTQMGQEVILRCVPISNHLYFYWYRQILGQKVEFLVSFYNNEISEKSEIFDDQFSVERPDGSNFTLKIRSTKLEDSAMYFCASRDRGREQYFGPGTRLTVT.

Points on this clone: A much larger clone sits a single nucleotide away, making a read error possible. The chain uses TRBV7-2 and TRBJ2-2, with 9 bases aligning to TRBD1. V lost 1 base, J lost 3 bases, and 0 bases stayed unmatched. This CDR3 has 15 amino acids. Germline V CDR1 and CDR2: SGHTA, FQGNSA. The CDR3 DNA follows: TGTGCCAGCAGCTTAGGGGACAGGGACACCGGGGAGCTGTTTTTT. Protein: CASSLGDRDTGELFF.

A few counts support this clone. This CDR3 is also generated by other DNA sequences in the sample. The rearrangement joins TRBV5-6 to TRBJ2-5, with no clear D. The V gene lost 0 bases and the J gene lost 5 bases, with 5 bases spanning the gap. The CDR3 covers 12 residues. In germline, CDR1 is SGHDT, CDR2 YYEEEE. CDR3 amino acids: CASSLVGETQYF. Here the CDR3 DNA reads TGTGCCAGCAGCTTGGTCGGGGAGACCCAGTACTTC.

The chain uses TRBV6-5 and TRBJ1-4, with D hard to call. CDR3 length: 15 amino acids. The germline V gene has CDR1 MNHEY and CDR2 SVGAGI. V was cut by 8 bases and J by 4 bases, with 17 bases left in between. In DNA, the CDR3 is TGTGCCAGCGTGTTTGGGAAGCCCAATAATGAAAAACTGTTTTTT. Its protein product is CASVFGKPNNEKLFF.

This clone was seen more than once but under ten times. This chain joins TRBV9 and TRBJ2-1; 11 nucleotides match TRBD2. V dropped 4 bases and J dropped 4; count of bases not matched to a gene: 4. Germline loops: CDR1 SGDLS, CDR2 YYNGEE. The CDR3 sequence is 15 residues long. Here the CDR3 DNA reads TGTGCCAGCAGCCACACTAGCGGGAGTTACAATGAGCAGTTCTTC. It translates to CASSHTSGSYNEQFF.

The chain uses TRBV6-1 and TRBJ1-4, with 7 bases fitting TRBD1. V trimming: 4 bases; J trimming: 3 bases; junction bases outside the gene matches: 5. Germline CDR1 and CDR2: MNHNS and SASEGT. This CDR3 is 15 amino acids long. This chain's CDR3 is CASSVWDRANEKLFF. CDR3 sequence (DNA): TGTGCCAGCAGTGTGTGGGACAGAGCTAATGAAAAACTGTTTTTT.

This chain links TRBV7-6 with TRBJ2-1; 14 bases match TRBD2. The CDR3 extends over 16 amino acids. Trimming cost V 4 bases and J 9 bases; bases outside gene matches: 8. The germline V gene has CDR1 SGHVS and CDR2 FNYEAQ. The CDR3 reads CASSSRGTSGSREQFF. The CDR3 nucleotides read TGTGCCAGCAGCTCGCGAGGGACTAGCGGGAGTCGTGAGCAGTTCTTC.

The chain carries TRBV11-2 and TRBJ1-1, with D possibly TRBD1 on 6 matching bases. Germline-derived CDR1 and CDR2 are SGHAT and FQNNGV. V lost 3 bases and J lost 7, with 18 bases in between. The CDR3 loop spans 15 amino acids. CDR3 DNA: TGTGCCAGCAGCTTTCCGGGACACATGAATAATGAAGCTTTCTTT. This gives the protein CASSFPGHMNNEAFF.

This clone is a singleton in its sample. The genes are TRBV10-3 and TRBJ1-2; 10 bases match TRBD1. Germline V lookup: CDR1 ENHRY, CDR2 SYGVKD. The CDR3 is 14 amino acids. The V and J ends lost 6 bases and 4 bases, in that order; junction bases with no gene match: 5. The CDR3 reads CAIRPRDRGYGYTF. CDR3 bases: TGTGCCATCAGGCCCCGGGACAGGGGCTATGGCTACACCTTC.